The rows below give T cell receptor beta chains drawn from one sample of a study of control samples from healthy donors and cancer patients. Data came from immunoSEQ multiplex PCR; TCRdb stores just in-frame clones and leaves some out. Here the sample spans some 150,000 clones, 89% being singletons. The source material was blood. The origin of the receptors is a man aged 30 to 45 in good health. Each CDR3 is given with its conserved first and last residue. The D gene is left open where the match is weak. For some rows the clone size is stated as once, few or many, or as a class when expanded; others skip it.

D gene: TRBD1; clone size: .; J gene: TRBJ2-3; V gene: TRBV5-6; CDR3 DNA: TGTGCCAGCAGCTCCGAGGGGACAGGAGTAAGCACAGATACGCAGTATTTT; CDR3 protein: CASSSEGTGVSTDTQYF
D gene: TRBD1; clone size: .; J gene: TRBJ2-3; V gene: TRBV7-9; CDR3 DNA: TGTGCCAGCAGTTCCAACAGGGGTTCAGATACGCAGTATTTT; CDR3 protein: CASSSNRGSDTQYF
D gene: TRBD1; clone size: few; J gene: TRBJ2-7; V gene: TRBV30; CDR3 DNA: TGTGCCTGGAGTGGATGGGACAGGGACTACGAGCAGTACTTC; CDR3 protein: CAWSGWDRDYEQYF
D gene: .; clone size: .; J gene: TRBJ2-7; V gene: TRBV6-6; CDR3 DNA: TGTGCCAGCAGAGAGTCTTTCACTTACGAGCAGTACTTC; CDR3 protein: CASRESFTYEQYF
D gene: TRBD2; clone size: .; J gene: TRBJ2-1; V gene: TRBV6-6; CDR3 DNA: TGTGCCAGCAGTTACCTGCTAGCGGGGGACAATGAGCAGTTCTTC; CDR3 protein: CASSYLLAGDNEQFF
D gene: TRBD1; clone size: .; J gene: TRBJ2-1; V gene: TRBV7-9; CDR3 DNA: TGTGCCAGCAGCGTAGGGACAGCTTCTTACAATGAGCAGTTCTTC; CDR3 protein: CASSVGTASYNEQFF
D gene: .; clone size: few; J gene: TRBJ1-6; V gene: TRBV18; CDR3 DNA: TGTGCCAGCTCATATGAGGGGCCCAGACAGAATTCACCCCTCCACTTT; CDR3 protein: CASSYEGPRQNSPLHF
D gene: TRBD2; clone size: .; J gene: TRBJ2-1; V gene: TRBV7-6; CDR3 DNA: TGTGCCAGCAGCTTCGATGGAGGGGCGGGAGGTCAGCAGTTCTTC; CDR3 protein: CASSFDGGAGGQQFF
D gene: .; clone size: .; J gene: TRBJ2-5; V gene: TRBV11-3; CDR3 DNA: TGTGCCAGCAGCAGACGGGACAAAGAAGAGACCCAGTACTTC; CDR3 protein: CASSRRDKEETQYF
D gene: .; clone size: .; J gene: TRBJ2-3; V gene: TRBV10-2; CDR3 DNA: TGCGCCAGCAGTTCCATAGATACGCAGTATTTT; CDR3 protein: CASSSIDTQYF
D gene: .; clone size: .; J gene: TRBJ2-6; V gene: TRBV18; CDR3 DNA: TGTGCCAGCTCACCACCCAACCTTTTCAACGTCCTGACTTTC; CDR3 protein: CASSPPNLFNVLTF
D gene: TRBD1; clone size: .; J gene: TRBJ1-5; V gene: TRBV6-6; CDR3 DNA: TGTGCCAGCAGTTACGACAGGGGGAGTCCCCAGCATTTT; CDR3 protein: CASSYDRGSPQHF
D gene: .; clone size: .; J gene: TRBJ2-3; V gene: TRBV27; CDR3 DNA: TGTGCCAGCAGTTTATCGGGGGGCCTTAGCACAGATACGCAGTATTTT; CDR3 protein: CASSLSGGLSTDTQYF
D gene: .; clone size: once; J gene: TRBJ1-4; V gene: TRBV2; CDR3 DNA: TGTGCCAGCATCCGAGGGGACGAGGGTGAAAAACTGTTTTTT; CDR3 protein: CASIRGDEGEKLFF
D gene: .; clone size: .; J gene: TRBJ2-1; V gene: TRBV9; CDR3 DNA: TGTGCCAGCAGCGTAGAACCCCTCCCGGCAATATATGAGCAGTTCTTC; CDR3 protein: CASSVEPLPAIYEQFF
D gene: TRBD1; clone size: .; J gene: TRBJ1-1; V gene: TRBV23-1; CDR3 DNA: TGCGCCAGCAGTCACTCGACAGGGGATTGCCCTGAAGCTTTCTTT; CDR3 protein: CASSHSTGDCPEAFF
D gene: TRBD1; clone size: .; J gene: TRBJ2-7; V gene: TRBV5-4; CDR3 DNA: TGTGCCAGCAGCTTAGAGGGGGCGAGAAACGAGCAGTACTTC; CDR3 protein: CASSLEGARNEQYF